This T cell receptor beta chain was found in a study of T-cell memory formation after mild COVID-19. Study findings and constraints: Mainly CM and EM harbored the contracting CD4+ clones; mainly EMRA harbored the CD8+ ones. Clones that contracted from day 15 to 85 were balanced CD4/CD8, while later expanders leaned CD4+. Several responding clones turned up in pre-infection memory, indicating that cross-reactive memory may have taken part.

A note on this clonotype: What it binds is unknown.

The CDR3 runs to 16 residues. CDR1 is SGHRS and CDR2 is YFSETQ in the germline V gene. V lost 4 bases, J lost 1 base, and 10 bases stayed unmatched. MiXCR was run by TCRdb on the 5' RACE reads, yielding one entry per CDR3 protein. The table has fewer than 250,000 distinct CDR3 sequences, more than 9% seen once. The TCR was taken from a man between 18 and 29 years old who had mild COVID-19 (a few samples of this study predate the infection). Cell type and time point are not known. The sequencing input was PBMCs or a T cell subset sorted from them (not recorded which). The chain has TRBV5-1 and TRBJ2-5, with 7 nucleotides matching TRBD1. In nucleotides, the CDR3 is TGCGCCAGCAGCACCCGGACAGGTTGGGTCCAAGAGACCCAGTACTTC. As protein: CASSTRTGWVQETQYF.